This TCR beta chain was captured in a study of cytomegalovirus exposure and HLA in healthy donors. Study at large: A data release that came early held roughly 85 million unique TCRs from HLA-typed donors.

Trimming took off 7 bases at V and 0 bases at J, with 9 bases between the two ends. Germline V lookup: CDR1 LNHDA, CDR2 SQIVND (reference sequence). CDR3 size: 14 residues. Both 60 Vbeta primers and 13 Jbeta primers went into the PCR. Sequencing used immunoSEQ multiplex PCR; TCRdb keeps in-frame clones, though not all of them. Seen here are roughly 180,000 clones, 84% observed once, and the top ten hold 0.2% to 0.3%. A word on this clone: Its antigen remains unknown.

Findings and caveats of the study: Analysis was carried out at a later point, and it linked a missense DCLRE1C variant to TCR beta V- and J-gene trimming. Presence/absence results assume similar sequencing depth per donor, which may not hold.

The sequencing input was PBMCs. The sequence derives from a boy between 10 and 17 years old in good health and CMV-seronegative. This chain connects TRBV19 to TRBJ1-4; possible D gene TRBD1, 6 bases. The CDR3 DNA reads TGTGCCAGTAACAGGGACGCAACTAATGAAAAACTGTTTTTT. The encoded protein is CASNRDATNEKLFF.